This TCR beta chain stems from a study of T cell repertoires in cytomegalovirus infection. Study details: TCR beta signatures that were public indicated CMV infection and matching HLA type. Study-level points and caveats: CMV carriers having the relevant HLA were flagged by cumulative public TCR beta family frequency.

MiXCR was run by TCRdb on the reads, yielding one entry per CDR3 protein. This sample has about 360,000 distinct CDR3 sequences; approximately 18% occur once, and the top ten carry 8.7%. This clonotype was counted ten times or more. Antigen unknown. Germline V gives CDR1 SGHTA, CDR2 FQGNSA. The length of the CDR3 is 15 residues. Deletions cut 4 bases from V and 2 bases from J, with 14 bases between. The sample taken for sequencing was PBMCs. The chain is built from TRBV7-2 and TRBJ2-5; perhaps TRBD1 as D (8 bases). The TCR sequence derives from a human donor in good health (CMV status not recorded). Some clones in this sample may be carry-over from other donors' samples. The CDR3 region is CASSSGQGGQETQYF. The CDR3 DNA reads as TGTGCCAGCAGCTCCGGACAGGGAGGGCAAGAGACCCAGTACTTC.